The clone carrying this TCR beta chain occurred once. This specimen belongs to a study of control samples from healthy donors and cancer patients. V lost 4 bases and J lost 6, with 14 bases in between. Germline CDR1 is LGHDT and CDR2 is YNNKEL (reference sequence). CDR3 length: 14 residues. Using immunoSEQ multiplex PCR, the repertoire was profiled, and TCRdb retains in-frame clones only, with some absent. The sample carries about 160,000 clones, around nine tenths recorded once. Sequenced: blood. The chain carries TRBV3-1 (or the pseudogene TRBV3-2) and TRBJ2-3, with D perhaps matching TRBD1 or TRBD2 (5 bases each). This TCR derives from a young man in good health. CDR3 DNA sequence: TGTGCCAGCAGCCGGGACCCCTCCACGGATACGCAGTATTTT. This sequence encodes CASSRDPSTDTQYF.